This T cell receptor beta chain was retrieved from a study of T cell responses to AZD1222 COVID-19 vaccine. Using immunoSEQ multiplex PCR, the repertoire was profiled, and TCRdb retains in-frame clones only, with some absent. The repertoire consists of 150,000 to 200,000 clones, with just over 90% occurring once and the leading ten covering 2.6%. The study's findings and limits: Dominant at 160-218 and 743-854, vaccine-associated CD4 TCRs also spanned spike. Donors were mostly white British, more females; clonal diversity possibly underestimated.

CDR1 and CDR2 from the germline V gene are LGHDT and YNNKEL (reference sequence). The CDR3 runs 15 residues. The V and J ends lost 2 bases and 7 bases, in that order; junction bases with no gene match: 8. A word on this clone: The antigen remains unidentified.

This TCR was sampled from an adult in good health. J is TRBJ2-5 and V is TRBV3-1 (or the pseudogene TRBV3-2), with 9 bases lining up with TRBD2. The source material was peripheral blood, sampled on day 0 of AZD1222 vaccination. The CDR3 sequence: CASSQQGAGGGTQYF. The CDR3 nucleotides read TGTGCCAGCAGCCAACAAGGAGCGGGAGGCGGGACCCAGTACTTC.